A selection of T cell receptor beta chains follows, all from one sample in a study of identical twins. TCRdb re-called the 5' RACE reads through MiXCR, storing one row per CDR3 protein. Of 500,000 to 550,000 distinct CDR3 sequences in the sample, 20% to 25% were seen once. This sample also belongs to another study, concerning T cells expressing NK-cell markers.

The sample taken for sequencing was CD4+ T cells sorted from blood. The receptors derive from a woman younger than 30 in good health. Each CDR3 is given with its conserved first and last residue. The D gene is left open where the match is weak. A clone size is listed for some rows: how often the clone was seen (once, few, many), or a class if it is expanded.

CDR3 length,clone size,D gene,V gene,J gene,CDR3 protein,CDR3 DNA
14,few,TRBD2,TRBV20-1,TRBJ2-1,CSALTSGGHGEQFF,TGCAGTGCTCTGACTAGCGGGGGTCACGGTGAGCAGTTCTTC
15,NA,NA,TRBV7-3,TRBJ2-1,CASSLMAGSYNEQFF,TGTGCCAGCAGCTTAATGGCAGGCTCCTACAATGAGCAGTTCTTC
14,NA,NA,TRBV12-3/TRBV12-4,TRBJ1-2,CASSPGTGHYGYTF,TGTGCCAGCAGTCCTGGTACGGGCCACTATGGCTACACCTTC
14,few,TRBD1,TRBV12-3/TRBV12-4,TRBJ1-3,CASSRQGTGNTIYF,TGTGCCAGCAGTCGACAGGGGACTGGAAACACCATATATTTT
13,NA,NA,TRBV5-1,TRBJ2-2,CASSWGSTGELFF,TGCGCCAGCAGCTGGGGGAGCACCGGGGAGCTGTTTTTT
13,NA,TRBD2,TRBV20-1,TRBJ2-3,CSALTSGADTQYF,TGCAGTGCTCTGACTAGCGGGGCAGATACGCAGTATTTT
13,NA,NA,TRBV12-3/TRBV12-4,TRBJ1-1,CASSLEGRGKAFF,TGTGCCAGCAGTTTAGAGGGTCGGGGGAAGGCTTTCTTT
17,few,TRBD2,TRBV10-3,TRBJ2-7,CATSVGLAGEFGYEQYF,TGTGCCACCTCAGTAGGATTGGCGGGAGAGTTTGGGTACGAGCAGTACTTC
13,few,NA,TRBV6-6,TRBJ2-1,CASIESSYNEQFF,TGTGCCAGCATCGAAAGCTCCTACAATGAGCAGTTCTTC
13,NA,NA,TRBV20-1,TRBJ2-5,CSARPDSKETQYF,TGCAGTGCTAGACCAGATTCGAAAGAGACCCAGTACTTC
14,NA,NA,TRBV20-1,TRBJ1-2,CSARVPQSFYGYTF,TGCAGTGCTAGAGTCCCCCAGAGCTTCTATGGCTACACCTTC
14,NA,TRBD2,TRBV20-1,TRBJ2-5,CSARGPGGAETQYF,TGCAGTGCTAGAGGGCCGGGGGGGGCGGAGACCCAGTACTTC